This TCR beta chain emerged from a study of cytomegalovirus exposure and HLA in healthy donors. The CDR3 loop spans 16 amino acids. V was pared by 4 bases and J by 4 bases, with 7 bases of the junction left unmatched. The germline gives CDR1 MNHNS, CDR2 SASEGT. 60 Vbeta and 13 Jbeta primers were used in PCR. Some clones are missing from TCRdb's copy, which holds only in-frame ones; the method was immunoSEQ multiplex PCR. This sample has 130,000 to 150,000 clones, with over 65% found just once. The table lists this clone with a few counts. The receptor comes from a female donor in good health and CMV-seronegative. Source material: PBMCs. This rearrangement joins TRBV6-1 to TRBJ2-3, with 11 bases fitting TRBD2. DNA for the CDR3: TGTGCCAGCAGTGCAAAGACTAGCGGGGCTGCAGATACGCAGTATTTT. It translates to CASSAKTSGAADTQYF.